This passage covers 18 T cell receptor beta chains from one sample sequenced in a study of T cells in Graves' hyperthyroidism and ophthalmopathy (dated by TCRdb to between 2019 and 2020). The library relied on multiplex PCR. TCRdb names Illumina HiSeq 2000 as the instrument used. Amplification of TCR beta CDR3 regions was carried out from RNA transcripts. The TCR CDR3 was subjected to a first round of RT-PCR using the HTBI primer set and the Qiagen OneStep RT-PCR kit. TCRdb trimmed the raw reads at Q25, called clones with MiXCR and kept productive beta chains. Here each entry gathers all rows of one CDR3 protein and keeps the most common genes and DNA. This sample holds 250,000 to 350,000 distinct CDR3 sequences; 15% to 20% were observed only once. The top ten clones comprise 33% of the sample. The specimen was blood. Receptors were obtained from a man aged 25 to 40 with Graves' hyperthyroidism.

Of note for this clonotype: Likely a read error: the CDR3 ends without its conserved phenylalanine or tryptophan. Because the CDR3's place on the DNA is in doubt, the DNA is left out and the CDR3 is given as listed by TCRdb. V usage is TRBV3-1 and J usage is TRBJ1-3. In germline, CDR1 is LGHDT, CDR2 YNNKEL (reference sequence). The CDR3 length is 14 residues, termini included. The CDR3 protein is CASSLRSSGNTRYL.

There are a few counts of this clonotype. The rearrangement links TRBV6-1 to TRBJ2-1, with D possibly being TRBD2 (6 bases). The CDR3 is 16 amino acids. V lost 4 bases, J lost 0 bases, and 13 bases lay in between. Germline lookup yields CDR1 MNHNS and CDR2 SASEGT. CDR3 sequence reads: CASSGGLSSSYNEQFF. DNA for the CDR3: TGTGCCAGCAGTGGGGGACTCTCGAGCTCCTACAATGAGCAGTTCTTC.

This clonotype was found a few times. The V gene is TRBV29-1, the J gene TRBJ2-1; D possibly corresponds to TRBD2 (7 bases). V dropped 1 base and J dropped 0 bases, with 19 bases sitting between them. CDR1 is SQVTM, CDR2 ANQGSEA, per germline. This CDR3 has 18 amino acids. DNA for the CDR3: TGCAGCGTTGAAGGGGTCCTCGGGGGGCCTAGCTCCTACAATGAGCAGTTCTTC. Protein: CSVEGVLGGPSSYNEQFF.

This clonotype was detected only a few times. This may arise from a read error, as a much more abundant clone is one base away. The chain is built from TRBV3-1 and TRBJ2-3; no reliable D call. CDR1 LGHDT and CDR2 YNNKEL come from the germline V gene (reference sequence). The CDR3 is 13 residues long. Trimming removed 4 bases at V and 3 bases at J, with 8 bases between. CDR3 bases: TGTGCCAGCAGCCCCGGGTGGACAGATACGCAGTATTTT. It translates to CASSPGWTDTQYF.

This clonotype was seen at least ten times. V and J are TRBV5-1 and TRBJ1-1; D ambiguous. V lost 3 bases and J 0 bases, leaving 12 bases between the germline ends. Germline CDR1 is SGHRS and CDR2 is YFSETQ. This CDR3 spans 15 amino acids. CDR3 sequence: CASSSGGSVNTEAFF. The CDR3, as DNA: TGCGCCAGCAGCTCCGGCGGGTCGGTGAACACTGAAGCTTTCTTT.

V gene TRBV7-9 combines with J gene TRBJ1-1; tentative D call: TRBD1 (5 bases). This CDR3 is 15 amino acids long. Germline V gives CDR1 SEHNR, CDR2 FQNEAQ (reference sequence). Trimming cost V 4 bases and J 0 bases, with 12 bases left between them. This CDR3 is CASSSKGVMNTEAFF. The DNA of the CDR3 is TGTGCCAGCAGCTCAAAAGGGGTTATGAACACTGAAGCTTTCTTT.

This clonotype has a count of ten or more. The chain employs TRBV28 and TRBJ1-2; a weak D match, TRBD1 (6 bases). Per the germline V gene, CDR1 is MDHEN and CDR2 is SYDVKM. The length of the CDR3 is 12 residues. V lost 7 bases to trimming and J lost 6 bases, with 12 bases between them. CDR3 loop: CASTQGIDGYTF. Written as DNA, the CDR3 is TGTGCCAGCACCCAGGGGATTGATGGCTACACCTTC.

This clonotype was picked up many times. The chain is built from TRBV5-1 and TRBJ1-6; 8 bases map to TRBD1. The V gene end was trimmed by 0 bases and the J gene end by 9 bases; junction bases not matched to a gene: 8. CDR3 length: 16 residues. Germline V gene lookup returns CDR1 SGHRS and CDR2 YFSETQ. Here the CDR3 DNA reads TGCGCCAGCAGCTTGGAAGGCCAGGGGGCTGGTTCACCCCTCCACTTT. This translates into CASSLEGQGAGSPLHF.

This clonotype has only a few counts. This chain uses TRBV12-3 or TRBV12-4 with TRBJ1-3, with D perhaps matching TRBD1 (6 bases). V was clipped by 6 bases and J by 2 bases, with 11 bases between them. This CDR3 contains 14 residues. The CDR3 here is CASSPRGPGNTIYF. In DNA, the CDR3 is TGTGCCAGCAGCCCCAGGGGTCCTGGAAACACCATATATTTT.

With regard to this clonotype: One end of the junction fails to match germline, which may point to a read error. CDR3 residues: CAGSAWPDSSGGTEAFF. The CDR3 nucleotides are TGTGCCGGCAGCGCATGGCCGGATTCGTCTGGGGGCACTGAAGCTTTCTTT. The chain combines TRBV5-8 with TRBJ1-1; perhaps TRBD1 as D (5 bases). This CDR3 is built from 17 residues. Germline V gene sequence: CDR1 SGHTS, CDR2 YDEGEE. The full variable domain, its missing parts supplied by reference TRBV5-8 and TRBJ1-1, is EAGVTQSPTHLIKTRGQQATLRCSPISGHTSVYWYQQALGLGLQFLLWYDEGEERNRGNFPPRFSGRQFPNYSSELNVNALELEDSALYLCAGSAWPDSSGGTEAFFGQGTRLTVV.

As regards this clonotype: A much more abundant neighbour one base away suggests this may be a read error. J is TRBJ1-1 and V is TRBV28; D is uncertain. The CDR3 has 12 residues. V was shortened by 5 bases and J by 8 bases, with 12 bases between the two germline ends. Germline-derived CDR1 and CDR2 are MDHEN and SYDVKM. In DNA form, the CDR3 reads TGTGCCAGCAGTGGGTTGCTCGGAGAAGCTTTCTTT. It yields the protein CASSGLLGEAFF.

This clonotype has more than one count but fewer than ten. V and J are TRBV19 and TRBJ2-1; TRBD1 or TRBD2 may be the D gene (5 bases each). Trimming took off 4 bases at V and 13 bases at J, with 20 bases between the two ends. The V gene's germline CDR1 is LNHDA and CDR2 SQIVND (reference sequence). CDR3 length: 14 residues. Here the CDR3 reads CASSTYLGVAEQFF. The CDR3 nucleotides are TGTGCCAGTAGTACCTATCTGGGGGTAGCTGAACAGTTCTTC.

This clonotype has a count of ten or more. The CDR3 nucleotides read TGCGCCAGCAGCTTGAGAGGGGTGAATGAGCAGTTCTTC. This sequence encodes CASSLRGVNEQFF. The rearrangement joins TRBV5-1 to TRBJ2-1; the D call may be TRBD1 or TRBD2 (5 bases each). Deletions cut 1 base from V and 7 bases from J, with 9 bases between. This CDR3 is built from 13 residues. CDR1 SGHRS and CDR2 YFSETQ come from the germline V gene.

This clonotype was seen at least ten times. CDR3 sequence (DNA): TGCAGTGCTAGAGATCCGAATCAACTAGCGGGAGGGCCCAATGAGCAGTTCTTC. This translates into CSARDPNQLAGGPNEQFF. The chain links TRBV20-1 to TRBJ2-1; TRBD2 agrees at 13 bases. This CDR3 region has 18 residues. Per the germline V gene, CDR1 is DFQATT and CDR2 is SNEGSKA (reference sequence). The V segment lost 0 bases and the J segment 6 bases; nucleotides outside the gene matches: 11.

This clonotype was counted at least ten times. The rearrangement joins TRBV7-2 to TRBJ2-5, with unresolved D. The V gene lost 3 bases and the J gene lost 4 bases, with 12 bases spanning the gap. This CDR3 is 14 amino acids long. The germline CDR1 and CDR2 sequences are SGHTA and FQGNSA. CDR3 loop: CASSFNAGVETQYF. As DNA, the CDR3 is TGTGCCAGCAGCTTCAACGCTGGGGTAGAGACCCAGTACTTC.

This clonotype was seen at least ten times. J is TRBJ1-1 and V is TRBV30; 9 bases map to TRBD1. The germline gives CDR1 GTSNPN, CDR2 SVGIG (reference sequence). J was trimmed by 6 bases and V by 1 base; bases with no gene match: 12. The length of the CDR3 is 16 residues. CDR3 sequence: CAWSGRTGASPAEAFF. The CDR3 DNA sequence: TGTGCCTGGAGTGGACGGACAGGGGCATCTCCGGCTGAAGCTTTCTTT.

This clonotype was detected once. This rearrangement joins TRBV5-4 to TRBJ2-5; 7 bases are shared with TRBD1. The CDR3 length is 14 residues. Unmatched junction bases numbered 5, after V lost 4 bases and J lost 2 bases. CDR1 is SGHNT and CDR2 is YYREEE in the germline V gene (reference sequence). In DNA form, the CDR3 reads TGTGCCAGCAGCCCTTGGGACAGACAAGAGACCCAGTACTTC. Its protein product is CASSPWDRQETQYF.

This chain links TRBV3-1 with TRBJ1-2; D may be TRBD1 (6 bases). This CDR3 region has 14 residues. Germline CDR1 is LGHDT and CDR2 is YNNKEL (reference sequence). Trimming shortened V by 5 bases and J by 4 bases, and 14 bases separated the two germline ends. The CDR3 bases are TGTGCCAGCAGCGAGGACAGAGCTCCCTATGGCTACACCTTC. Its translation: CASSEDRAPYGYTF.